The clone carrying this T cell receptor beta chain was observed once. The CDR3 runs to 13 residues. Germline CDR1 reads SGHDT; CDR2 reads YYEEEE. The V end lost 5 bases, the J end lost 8 bases, and 13 bases lay between the germline ends. The PCR had 60 Vbeta and 13 Jbeta primers. Measured with immunoSEQ multiplex PCR; TCRdb has only the in-frame clones, and not every one. The sample gives some 250,000 clones, 82% of which show up once; more than 5% is in the top ten. This specimen comes from a study of cytomegalovirus exposure and HLA in healthy donors. The chain has TRBV5-6 and TRBJ1-4, with D perhaps TRBD1 (6 bases). The TCR was taken from a woman in her 40s in good health and CMV-seropositive. Sequenced material: PBMCs. The CDR3 DNA sequence: TGTGCCAGCAGATTAGCAGGGGACGAAAAACTGTTTTTT. Protein sequence: CASRLAGDEKLFF.